The rows below give T cell receptor beta chains drawn from one sample of a study of T cells in Graves' hyperthyroidism and ophthalmopathy. TCRdb re-analysed the multiplex PCR reads in MiXCR, keeping a single row per CDR3 protein. Of 95,000 to 110,000 distinct CDR3 sequences listed, roughly 15% are singletons. The sample consisted of blood. These receptors all come from a woman aged 50 to 60 with Graves' hyperthyroidism. Each CDR3 is given with its conserved first and last residue. Fields, in order: D gene, CDR3 length, J gene, clone size, V gene, CDR3 DNA, CDR3 protein. A D gene is named only where the DNA matches it firmly. Clone size, where shown, is once, few, many, or a class for clones that have expanded.

D gene: TRBD1; CDR3 length: 14; J gene: TRBJ2-7; clone size: few; V gene: TRBV27; CDR3 DNA: TGTGCCAGCAGTTCCCGGGACAGTTCCTACGAGCAGTACTTC; CDR3 protein: CASSSRDSSYEQYF
D gene: -; CDR3 length: 11; J gene: TRBJ1-6; clone size: many; V gene: TRBV20-1; CDR3 DNA: TGCAGTGCTAGGACCCCGGGTTCCCTCCACTTT; CDR3 protein: CSARTPGSLHF
D gene: TRBD2; CDR3 length: 19; J gene: TRBJ2-1; clone size: many; V gene: TRBV24-1; CDR3 DNA: TGTGCCACCAGTGATTCAGGATCTAGCGGGGCCGTCTCGGAAAATGAGCAGTTCTTC; CDR3 protein: CATSDSGSSGAVSENEQFF
D gene: -; CDR3 length: 14; J gene: TRBJ1-1; clone size: many; V gene: TRBV12-3/TRBV12-4; CDR3 DNA: TGTGCCAGCAGCCCCCAGGGCGGGGGGACTGAAGCTTTCTTT; CDR3 protein: CASSPQGGGTEAFF
D gene: -; CDR3 length: 12; J gene: TRBJ1-2; clone size: -; V gene: TRBV12-3/TRBV12-4; CDR3 DNA: TGTGCCAGCAGTTTAGAATTCTATGGCTACACCTTC; CDR3 protein: CASSLEFYGYTF
D gene: -; CDR3 length: 15; J gene: TRBJ2-5; clone size: -; V gene: TRBV13; CDR3 DNA: TGTGCCAGCAGCGTAAAGGGCGGGGCTCAAGAGACCCAGTACTTC; CDR3 protein: CASSVKGGAQETQYF
D gene: -; CDR3 length: 11; J gene: TRBJ2-7; clone size: -; V gene: TRBV20-1; CDR3 DNA: TGCAGTGCTAGAGAGGGGATCCAGCAGTACTTC; CDR3 protein: CSAREGIQQYF
D gene: -; CDR3 length: 16; J gene: TRBJ1-5; clone size: many; V gene: TRBV19; CDR3 DNA: TGTGCCAGTAGTGCGGCGGGGAATACCTTCAATCAGCCCCAGCATTTT; CDR3 protein: CASSAAGNTFNQPQHF
D gene: -; CDR3 length: 14; J gene: TRBJ2-5; clone size: many; V gene: TRBV28; CDR3 DNA: TGTGCCAGCAGTCCACGGACGGTCCAAGAGACCCAGTACTTC; CDR3 protein: CASSPRTVQETQYF
D gene: -; CDR3 length: 18; J gene: TRBJ2-1; clone size: many; V gene: TRBV11-2; CDR3 DNA: TGTGCCAGCAGCTCCCCCGAGGGTGGCCTAAGCTCCTACAATGAGCAGTTCTTC; CDR3 protein: CASSSPEGGLSSYNEQFF
D gene: -; CDR3 length: 12; J gene: TRBJ2-7; clone size: many; V gene: TRBV3-1; CDR3 DNA: TGTGCCAGCAGCCAAGTTCCCTACGAGCAGTACTTC; CDR3 protein: CASSQVPYEQYF